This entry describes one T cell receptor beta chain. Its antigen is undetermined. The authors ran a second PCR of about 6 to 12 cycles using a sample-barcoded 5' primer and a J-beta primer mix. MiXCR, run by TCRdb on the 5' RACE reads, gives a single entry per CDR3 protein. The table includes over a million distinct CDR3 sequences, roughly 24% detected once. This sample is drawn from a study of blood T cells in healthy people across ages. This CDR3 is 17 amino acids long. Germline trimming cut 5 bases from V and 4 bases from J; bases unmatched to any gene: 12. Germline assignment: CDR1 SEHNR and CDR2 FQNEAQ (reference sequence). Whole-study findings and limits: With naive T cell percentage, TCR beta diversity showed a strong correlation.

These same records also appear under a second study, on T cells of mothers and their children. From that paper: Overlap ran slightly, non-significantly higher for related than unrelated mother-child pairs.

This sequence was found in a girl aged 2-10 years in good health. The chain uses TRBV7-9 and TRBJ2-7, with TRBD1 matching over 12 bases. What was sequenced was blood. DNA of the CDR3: TGTGCCAGCAGCCTCTTAACGGGACAGGGGGCGCGTTACGAGCAGTACTTC. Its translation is CASSLLTGQGARYEQYF.